This TCR beta chain was recovered during a study of cytomegalovirus exposure and HLA in healthy donors. Study context: HLA-typed donors were the source of about 85 million unique TCRs, which an early data release held. Genetic ancestry analysis placed over 75% of the 350 to 500 donors that were genotyped in the Caucasian-associated cluster.

This PCR relied on a set of 60 Vbeta primers and 13 Jbeta primers. Per the authors' pipeline: A later analysis counted tens of millions of unique TCR beta chains, around 10 million shared. Clones were read by immunoSEQ multiplex PCR, and TCRdb kept only the in-frame ones, dropping some. The V and J calls and clone size are taken from that table; D and trimming were inferred from the DNA. Here the sample spans approximately 150,000 clones, around 86% being singletons. Study results and caveats: Under in vitro conditions, a few CMV-associated chains were confirmed as specific for CMV antigens.

To note about this clone: Its antigen is not known.

This CDR3 has 13 residues. CDR1 is SGHDN and CDR2 is FVKESK in the germline V gene. V was clipped by 1 base and J by 6 bases, with 9 bases between them. The TCR comes from a human donor in good health. The chain couples TRBV14 to TRBJ1-2, with D uncertain. Sequencing was carried out using PBMCs. Written as DNA, the CDR3 is TGTGCCAGCAGCCAAGGGCTTCAAAATGGCTACACCTTC. Translating it yields CASSQGLQNGYTF.